These 7 T cell receptor beta chains originate from one sample sequenced in a study of cytomegalovirus exposure and HLA in healthy donors. It was with 60 Vbeta and 13 Jbeta primers that the PCR ran. This table comes from immunoSEQ multiplex PCR, and its TCRdb copy is limited to in-frame clones, with some not included. This sample carries nearly 200,000 clones, 70% to 80% of them seen once, and the ten largest clones take approximately 2%. Sample: PBMCs. Receptor source: a woman aged 25 to 39 in good health and CMV-seropositive.

This chain links TRBV5-1 with TRBJ1-2, with TRBD1 identical over 12 bases. The CDR3 loop spans 16 amino acids. Germline V gene data show CDR1 as SGHRS and CDR2 as YFSETQ. The V segment lost 4 bases and the J segment 2 bases; nucleotides outside the gene matches: 6. CDR3 residues: CASSGGTGGANYGYTF. The CDR3 DNA follows: TGCGCCAGCAGCGGGGGGACAGGGGGCGCAAACTATGGCTACACCTTC. Using reference TRBV5-1 and TRBJ1-2 for the parts outside the CDR3, the full variable domain is KAGVTQTPRYLIKTRGQQVTLSCSPISGHRSVSWYQQTPGQGLQFLFEYFSETQRNKGNFPGRFSGRQFSNSRSEMNVSTLELGDSALYLCASSGGTGGANYGYTFGSGTRLTVV.

This chain connects TRBV30 to TRBJ1-2; TRBD1 matches at 9 bases. The CDR3 runs to 16 residues. In germline, CDR1 is GTSNPN, CDR2 SVGIG (reference sequence). Germline trimming cut 2 bases from V and 8 bases from J; bases unmatched to any gene: 15. CDR3 DNA: TGTGCCTGGAGTCCAATCCACAGGGGGCGCCCCAAGGGCTACACCTTC. This encodes CAWSPIHRGRPKGYTF.

The table lists this clone with a count of one. The chain carries TRBV11-3 and TRBJ2-7, with D unclear. The CDR3 consists of 14 residues. Per germline, CDR1 SGHNT and CDR2 YENEEA. Trimming stripped 1 base from V and 4 bases from J, with 11 bases between. This chain's CDR3 is CASSLARGSYEQYF. The DNA for the CDR3 is TGTGCCAGCAGCTTAGCCCGTGGCTCGTACGAGCAGTACTTC. Filled out from reference TRBV11-3 and TRBJ2-7, the complete variable domain reads EAGVVQSPRYKIIEKKQPVAFWCNPISGHNTLYWYLQNLGQGPELLIRYENEEAVDDSQLPKDRFSAERLKGVDSTLKIQPAELGDSAVYLCASSLARGSYEQYFGPGTRLTVT.

The chain joins TRBV5-8 to TRBJ2-2; the D gene is possibly TRBD1 (5 bases). Germline V gene lookup returns CDR1 SGHTS and CDR2 YDEGEE. V lost 6 bases, J lost 4 bases, and 7 bases lay in between. The CDR3 consists of 12 residues. This chain's CDR3 is CASTRVTGELFF. The CDR3 bases are TGTGCCAGCACCAGGGTCACCGGGGAGCTGTTTTTT.

The chain links TRBV6-6 to TRBJ1-3; D gene unclear. The CDR3 extends over 11 amino acids. Trimming stripped 11 bases from V and 4 bases from J, with 9 bases between. Germline V gives CDR1 MNHNY, CDR2 SVGAGI (reference sequence). The CDR3 nucleotides are TGTGCCGGGAGGGAAGGAAACACCATATATTTT. Its protein is CAGREGNTIYF.

The V gene is TRBV10-2, the J gene TRBJ1-4, with D hard to call. This CDR3 is built from 11 residues. The ends were cut back, 6 bases at V and 7 bases at J, with 6 bases in the middle. The germline gives CDR1 WSHSY, CDR2 SAAADI. The CDR3 DNA reads as TGCGCCAGCAGGTTCCTTGAAAAACTGTTTTTT. It encodes CASRFLEKLFF.

The genes are TRBV11-2 and TRBJ1-4, with TRBD1 as a possible D gene (6 bases). Germline V CDR1 and CDR2: SGHAT, FQNNGV. The length of the CDR3 is 19 residues. Trimming took off 1 base at V and 7 bases at J, with 25 bases between the two ends. The CDR3 DNA reads as TGTGCCAGCAGCTTAGTGCCCTCAGCCATGGGGGCGAATAGTGAAAAACTGTTTTTT. Protein: CASSLVPSAMGANSEKLFF.